This TCR beta chain was sequenced for a study of T cell changes during pregnancy in multiple sclerosis. V was clipped by 3 bases and J by 2 bases, with 17 bases between them. Germline assignment: CDR1 PRHDT and CDR2 FYEKMQ (reference sequence). The CDR3 extends over 16 amino acids. Profiling relied on immunoSEQ multiplex PCR, and the TCRdb table lists in-frame clones only, not all of them. The sample consists of 100,000 or so clones, approximately 90% of them appearing once. The sample here was peripheral blood, taken in the second trimester of pregnancy. The rearrangement joins TRBV13 to TRBJ2-7; perhaps TRBD2 as D (7 bases). The sequence came from a female donor in good health, enrolled as a control in a pregnancy study. The CDR3 DNA is TGTGCCAGCAGCTTTCAGGCGCGGGGGCCAACCTACGAGCAGTACTTC. Protein: CASSFQARGPTYEQYF.